Listed below are T cell receptor beta chains from one sample, sequenced in a study of tumor-infiltrating lymphocytes in primary liver carcinoma. One entry per CDR3 protein, called by TCRdb with MiXCR from the multiplex PCR reads. The repertoire holds 250,000 to 400,000 distinct CDR3 sequences, with roughly two thirds as singletons. Material: peripheral blood. All receptors derive from a man in his forties with primary liver carcinoma and hepatitis B virus infection. Each CDR3 is given with its conserved first and last residue. The D gene is left open where the match is weak. Clone sizes are given selectively: once, few, many, or a class where the clone is expanded.

V gene	D gene	clone size	J gene	CDR3 DNA	CDR3 protein
TRBV28	.	.	TRBJ2-4	TGTGCCAGCAGTTTAGGCGGGGATATTCTAGCCAAAAACATTCAGTACTTC	CASSLGGDILAKNIQYF
TRBV23-1	.	.	TRBJ2-2	TGCGCCAGCAGCCGAATGGGGGCGGGTGCGGAGCTGTTTTTT	CASSRMGAGAELFF
TRBV10-3	.	.	TRBJ2-2	TGTGCCGCGGGAGTAGCCGAGGGGGAACTGTTTTTT	CAAGVAEGELFF
TRBV28	.	once	TRBJ1-5	TGTGCCACCAGTTTGGGGGCAGGGAGTCAGCCCCAGCATTTT	CATSLGAGSQPQHF
TRBV4-2	.	.	TRBJ2-7	TGTGTCAGCAGCCAAGATGGTGCGGCGGGATACGAGCAGTACTTC	CVSSQDGAAGYEQYF
TRBV29-1	.	.	TRBJ2-2	TGCTGCGTTATACAGGGACCCGGGGAGCTGTTTTTT	CCVIQGPGELFF
TRBV4-3	.	few	TRBJ2-3	TGCGCCAGCAGCCAGGAATCGGCCACAGATACGCAGTATTTT	CASSQESATDTQYF
TRBV5-1	.	.	TRBJ2-7	TGCGCCAGCAGAAGCGGTCGAGACGGCTACGAGGAGTACTTC	CASRSGRDGYEEYF
TRBV11-1	.	once	TRBJ2-1	TGTGACAGCAGCTTCTCCTCTGTCCTCTCCTACAATGAGCAGCTCTTC	CDSSFSSVLSYNEQLF
TRBV11-2	TRBD2	.	TRBJ2-7	TGTGCCAGCAGCTTAGGGACTAGCGGCTATGAGCTGTACTTC	CASSLGTSGYELYF
TRBV6-5	TRBD1	.	TRBJ2-7	TGTGCCGGCAGCTCCAGCCGTAGACAGGGGCGCTACGAGCAGTACTTC	CAGSSSRRQGRYEQYF
TRBV11-2	.	.	TRBJ2-3	TGTGCCAGCAGCTTAGGGAGACACGCAGATACGCAGTATTTT	CASSLGRHADTQYF
TRBV28	.	few	TRBJ1-2	TGTGCCAGCAGTCTAACATCCGCAGGGGAGGGAGGCGGCTACACCTTC	CASSLTSAGEGGGYTF
TRBV11-2	.	.	TRBJ2-7	TGTGACAGCAGCTTAACCGACGGAGCCTACGAGCGGTACTTC	CDSSLTDGAYERYF
TRBV6-1	TRBD1	.	TRBJ2-5	TGTGCCAGCAGTGAAGCTTACCGGACAGGGGGCGCGGTATGGAGAGAGACCCAGTACTTC	CASSEAYRTGGAVWRETQYF
TRBV5-6	.	few	TRBJ1-6	TGTGCCAGCAGGAGGGGGACACAGGGCTATAATTCACCCCTCCACTTT	CASRRGTQGYNSPLHF
TRBV12-5	TRBD1	.	TRBJ2-1	TGTGCTAGTGGCTCCGGGACAGGCTCCTACAATGAGCAGTTCTTC	CASGSGTGSYNEQFF
TRBV14	.	.	TRBJ2-7	TGTGCCAGCAGTCCCTGGGGCACTTTGTCCTCCGGGCAGTACTTC	CASSPWGTLSSGQYF
TRBV11-1	.	.	TRBJ2-1	TGTGCCAGCGGCTTAGGGTGTGATGAGCAGTTCTTC	CASGLGCDEQFF
TRBV4-1	TRBD2	.	TRBJ2-3	TGCGCCAGCAGCCGGGGGACTAGCGATACCACAGATACGCAGTATTTT	CASSRGTSDTTDTQYF
TRBV28	.	few	TRBJ2-2	TGTGCCAGCAGTTTATTAGGTGGAGCGGACACCGGGGAGCTGTTTTTT	CASSLLGGADTGELFF
TRBV6-5	TRBD1	many	TRBJ1-1	TGTGCCAGCAGTTACTCGAACGACAGGGGGTTTACGGAAGCTTTCTTT	CASSYSNDRGFTEAFF
TRBV11-2	.	.	TRBJ2-7	TGTGTCAGCAGCCCAGGAAGGTACGAGCAGTACTTC	CVSSPGRYEQYF
TRBV28	.	.	TRBJ1-1	TGTGCCACCGGCTTGCGGGCCGTGAACACTGAAGCTTTCTTT	CATGLRAVNTEAFF
TRBV6-1	.	.	TRBJ1-5	TGTGCCAGCAGTGATGGAGGGGTCGGTAATCAGCCCCACCATTTT	CASSDGGVGNQPHHF
TRBV29-1	TRBD2	few	TRBJ2-7	TGCAGCGCCGAGAAACTAGCGGGAGGATCCGAGCAGTACTTC	CSAEKLAGGSEQYF
TRBV6-1	.	many	TRBJ2-1	TGTGCCAGCAGTGTAATCACAGGAGTAGAGCAGTTCTTC	CASSVITGVEQFF
TRBV10-2	.	.	TRBJ2-3	TGCGCCAGCATGGTACTCGTCGGGGGCGTCACAGATACGCAGTATTTT	CASMVLVGGVTDTQYF
TRBV11-2	.	.	TRBJ2-7	TGTGCCAGCAGCCGATCATCAGGGGTCTCAAGGAAGCACGAGCAATACTTC	CASSRSSGVSRKHEQYF
TRBV12-3/TRBV12-4	TRBD1	.	TRBJ1-5	TGTGCCAACAGTTTATCAACAGGGGGGCAGCCCCAGCATTTT	CANSLSTGGQPQHF
TRBV16	.	.	TRBJ1-1	TGTGCCAGCAGCCCCTTGGGCGAGATGAACACTGAAGCTTTATTT	CASSPLGEMNTEALF
TRBV7-8	TRBD1	few	TRBJ2-3	TGTGCCAGCAGCTTAGTAGGCAGGGGGCGCGCAGATACGCAGTATTTT	CASSLVGRGRADTQYF
TRBV6-5	.	.	TRBJ2-5	TGTGCCAGCAGTTACGGAGGGGGGCAGCGAGAGACCCAGTACTTC	CASSYGGGQRETQYF
TRBV30	TRBD1	.	TRBJ2-5	TGTGCCTGTTACCGACAGGGAGAGACCCAGTACTTC	CACYRQGETQYF
TRBV5-1	TRBD1	.	TRBJ2-3	TGCGCCAGCAGCGCAGACGCAGGGGGCGCCCCAGATACGCAGTATTTT	CASSADAGGAPDTQYF
TRBV11-3	.	once	TRBJ2-1	TGTGCCGGCAGCTCCCCCGGCGGGGAGCAGTTCTTC	CAGSSPGGEQFF
TRBV12-3/TRBV12-4	.	.	TRBJ1-6	TGTGCCAGCAGTTTACAGGGTGGAAATTCACCCCTCCACTTT	CASSLQGGNSPLHF
TRBV14	.	many	TRBJ2-3	TGTGCCAGCAGCCAAAACGCGGGGGCCGGCACAGATACGCAGTATTTT	CASSQNAGAGTDTQYF
TRBV30	.	.	TRBJ2-1	TGTGCCTGGAGCCCCTCCCTCCGGGAGTCTAAGTTCTTC	CAWSPSLRESKFF
TRBV6-1	.	many	TRBJ2-2	TGTGCCAGCAGTAAAACACTACAGGTGAACACCGGGGAGCTGTTTTTT	CASSKTLQVNTGELFF
TRBV28	TRBD2	.	TRBJ2-3	TGTGCCAGCAGTCCTCATTCGGGATTAGCGGGACTCACAGATACGCAGTATTTT	CASSPHSGLAGLTDTQYF
TRBV28	TRBD2	.	TRBJ2-3	TGTGCCAGCAGTTCCCCCGGGACTAGCGGCACAGATACGCAGTATTTT	CASSSPGTSGTDTQYF
TRBV11-2	TRBD2	few	TRBJ2-1	TGTGCCAGCAGCTCGCCAGCGGGTTCCCAACTGGGACTAAATGAGCAGTTCTTC	CASSSPAGSQLGLNEQFF
TRBV30	.	few	TRBJ2-1	TGTGCCTGGAGTGTGGCGGCGGGACCTATCATCTACAATGAGCAGTTCTTC	CAWSVAAGPIIYNEQFF
TRBV5-6	.	.	TRBJ2-5	TGTGCCAGCAGTACATCCTCGGTGGGGGGAGGGACCCAGTACTTC	CASSTSSVGGGTQYF